A selection of T cell receptor beta chains follows, all from one sample in a study of CD4 T cell repertoires in COVID-19. TCRdb keeps only in-frame clones here, not all; method: immunoSEQ multiplex PCR. The sample consists of some 670 clones, approximately 11% of them appearing once. The antigens of these receptors remain unknown. This material consisted of effector memory CD4+ T cells, cultured in vitro, taken after recovery from COVID-19. Receptor source: a human donor who had COVID-19. CDR3s include the opening cysteine and the closing phenylalanine or tryptophan. Each record gives: J gene, V gene, clone size, D gene, CDR3 DNA, CDR3 protein. D genes are given only for firm matches. Clone size appears in some rows only: once, few, many, or a class for an expanded clone.

J gene: TRBJ1-6; V gene: TRBV18; clone size: large; D gene: .; CDR3 DNA: TGTGCCAGCTCACCGACTGTGGGGGGGCGAATTTCACCCCTCCACTTT; CDR3 protein: CASSPTVGGRISPLHF
J gene: TRBJ2-3; V gene: TRBV7-9; clone size: large; D gene: TRBD1; CDR3 DNA: TGTGCCAGCACCGGACAGGGGAGCACAGATACGCAGTATTTT; CDR3 protein: CASTGQGSTDTQYF
J gene: TRBJ2-2; V gene: TRBV7-2; clone size: large; D gene: .; CDR3 DNA: TGTGCCAGCAGCCCAAGGGGGGGCTCGGTCACCGGGGAGCTGTTTTTT; CDR3 protein: CASSPRGGSVTGELFF
J gene: TRBJ1-2; V gene: TRBV10-3; clone size: large; D gene: TRBD1; CDR3 DNA: TGTGCCATCAACCCGGGACAGAGCGATGGCTACACCTTC; CDR3 protein: CAINPGQSDGYTF
J gene: TRBJ1-1; V gene: TRBV18; clone size: medium-sized; D gene: TRBD1; CDR3 DNA: TGTGCCAGCTCACTAAGGGGACAGCGGAACACTGAAGCTTTCTTT; CDR3 protein: CASSLRGQRNTEAFF
J gene: TRBJ1-3; V gene: TRBV9; clone size: medium-sized; D gene: .; CDR3 DNA: TGTGCCAGCAGCGTAGGGACAGTACCTGGAAACACCATATATTTT; CDR3 protein: CASSVGTVPGNTIYF
J gene: TRBJ2-1; V gene: TRBV6-1; clone size: medium-sized; D gene: .; CDR3 DNA: TGTGCCAGCTGCTCTAGCCGTTACTCCTACAATGAGCAGTTCTTC; CDR3 protein: CASCSSRYSYNEQFF
J gene: TRBJ2-1; V gene: TRBV5-8; clone size: few; D gene: .; CDR3 DNA: TGTGCCAGCAGCTTGCGGGGCGCCAATGAGCAGTTCTTC; CDR3 protein: CASSLRGANEQFF
J gene: TRBJ2-3; V gene: TRBV10-3; clone size: medium-sized; D gene: .; CDR3 DNA: TGTGCCATCGATAACAGGGAGTCAGATACGCAGTATTTT; CDR3 protein: CAIDNRESDTQYF
J gene: TRBJ1-2; V gene: TRBV7-2; clone size: large; D gene: .; CDR3 DNA: TGTGCCAGCAGCCCGCGGCCTGGGGAGTCAGGCTATGGCTACACCTTC; CDR3 protein: CASSPRPGESGYGYTF
J gene: TRBJ1-4; V gene: TRBV9; clone size: few; D gene: .; CDR3 DNA: TGTGCCAGCAGCGTAGCCCAGGGTAATGAAAAACTGTTTTTT; CDR3 protein: CASSVAQGNEKLFF
J gene: TRBJ1-5; V gene: TRBV3-1/TRBV3-2; clone size: .; D gene: .; CDR3 DNA: TGTGCCAGCAGCCCCGGACAGATTAGCAATCAGCCCCAGCATTTT; CDR3 protein: CASSPGQISNQPQHF
J gene: TRBJ2-1; V gene: TRBV9; clone size: .; D gene: TRBD2; CDR3 DNA: TGTGCCAGCAGCCCGCCAACTAGCGGGATAAACAATGAGCAGTTCTTC; CDR3 protein: CASSPPTSGINNEQFF